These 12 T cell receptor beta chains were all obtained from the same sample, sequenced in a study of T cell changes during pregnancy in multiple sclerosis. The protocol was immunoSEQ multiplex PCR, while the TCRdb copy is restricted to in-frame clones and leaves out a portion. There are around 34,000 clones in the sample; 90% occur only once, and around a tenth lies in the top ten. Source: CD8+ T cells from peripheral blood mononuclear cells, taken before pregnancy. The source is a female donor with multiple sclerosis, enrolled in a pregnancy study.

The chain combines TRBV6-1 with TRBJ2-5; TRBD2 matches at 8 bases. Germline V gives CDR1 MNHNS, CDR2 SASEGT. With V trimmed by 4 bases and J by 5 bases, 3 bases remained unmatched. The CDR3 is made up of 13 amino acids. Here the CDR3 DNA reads TGTGCCAGCAGTGGCGGGGGGTTGGAGACCCAGTACTTC. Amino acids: CASSGGGLETQYF.

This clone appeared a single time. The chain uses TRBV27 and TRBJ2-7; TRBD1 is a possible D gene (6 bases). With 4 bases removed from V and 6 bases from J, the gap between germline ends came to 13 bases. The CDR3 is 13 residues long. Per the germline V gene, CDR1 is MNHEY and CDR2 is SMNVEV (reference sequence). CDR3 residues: CASSWTDSPEQYF. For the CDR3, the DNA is TGTGCCAGCAGTTGGACGGACAGTCCCGAGCAGTACTTC.

The CDR3, as DNA: TGCGCCAGCAGCCCTGGACAGATAGGCAATCAGCCCCAGCATTTT. As protein: CASSPGQIGNQPQHF. The rearrangement links TRBV4-1 to TRBJ1-5, with a tentative D call TRBD1 (6 bases). The CDR3 contains 15 residues. Trimming left V 4 bases short and J 2 bases short, with 12 bases between. The germline V gene encodes CDR1 MGHRA and CDR2 YSYEKL.

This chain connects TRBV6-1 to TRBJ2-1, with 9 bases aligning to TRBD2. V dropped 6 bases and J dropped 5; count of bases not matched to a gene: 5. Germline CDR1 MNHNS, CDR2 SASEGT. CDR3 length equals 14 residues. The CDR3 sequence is CASRQLAGHNEQFF. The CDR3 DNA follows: TGTGCCAGCAGACAACTAGCGGGCCACAATGAGCAGTTCTTC.

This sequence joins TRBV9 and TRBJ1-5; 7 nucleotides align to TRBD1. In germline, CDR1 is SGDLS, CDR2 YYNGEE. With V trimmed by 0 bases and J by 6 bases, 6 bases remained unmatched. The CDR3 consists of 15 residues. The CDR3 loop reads CASSVEGAGGQPQHF. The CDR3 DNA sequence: TGTGCCAGCAGCGTAGAGGGGGCCGGGGGTCAGCCCCAGCATTTT.

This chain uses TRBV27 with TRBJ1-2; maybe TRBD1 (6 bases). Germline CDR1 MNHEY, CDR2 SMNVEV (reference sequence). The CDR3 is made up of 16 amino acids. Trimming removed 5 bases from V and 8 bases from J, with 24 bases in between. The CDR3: CASSVGTSPNAEGYTF. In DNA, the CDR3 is TGTGCCAGCAGTGTCGGGACATCTCCCAACGCGGAAGGCTACACCTTC.

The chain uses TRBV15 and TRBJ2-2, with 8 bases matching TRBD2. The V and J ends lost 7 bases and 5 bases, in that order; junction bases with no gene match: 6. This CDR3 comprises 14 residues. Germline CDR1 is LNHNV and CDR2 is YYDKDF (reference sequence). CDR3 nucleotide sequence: TGTGCCACCACGGCGGGAGGTCTTACCGGGGAGCTGTTTTTT. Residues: CATTAGGLTGELFF. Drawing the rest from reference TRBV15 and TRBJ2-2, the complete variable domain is DAMVIQNPRYQVTQFGKPVTLSCSQTLNHNVMYWYQQKSSQAPKLLFHYYDKDFNNEADTPDNFQSRRPNTSFCFLDIRSPGLGDTAMYLCATTAGGLTGELFFGEGSRLTVL.

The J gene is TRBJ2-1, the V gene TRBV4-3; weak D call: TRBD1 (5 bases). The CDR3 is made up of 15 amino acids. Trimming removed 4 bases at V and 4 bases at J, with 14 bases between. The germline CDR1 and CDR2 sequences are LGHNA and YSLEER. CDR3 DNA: TGCGCCAGCAGCCCAGGTCAAGGGGTGTACAATGAGCAGTTCTTC. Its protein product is CASSPGQGVYNEQFF.

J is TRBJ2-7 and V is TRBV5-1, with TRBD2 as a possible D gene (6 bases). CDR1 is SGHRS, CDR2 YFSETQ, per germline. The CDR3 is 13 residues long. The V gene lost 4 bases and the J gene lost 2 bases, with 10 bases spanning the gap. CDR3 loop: CASSPGTAYEQYF. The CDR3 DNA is TGCGCCAGCAGCCCGGGGACTGCCTACGAGCAGTACTTC.

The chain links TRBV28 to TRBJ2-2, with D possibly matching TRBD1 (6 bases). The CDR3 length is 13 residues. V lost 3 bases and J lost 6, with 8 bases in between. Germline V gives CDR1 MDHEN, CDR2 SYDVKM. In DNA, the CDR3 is TGTGCCAGCAGTTTTGGGGGCTCCGGGGAGCTGTTTTTT. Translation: CASSFGGSGELFF.

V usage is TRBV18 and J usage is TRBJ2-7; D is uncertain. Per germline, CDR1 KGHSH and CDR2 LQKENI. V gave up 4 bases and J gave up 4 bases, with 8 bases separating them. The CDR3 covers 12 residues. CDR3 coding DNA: TGTGCCAGCTCACAAGCCCGTTACGAGCAGTACTTC. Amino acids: CASSQARYEQYF. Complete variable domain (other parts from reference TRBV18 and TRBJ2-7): NAGVMQNPRHLVRRRGQEARLRCSPMKGHSHVYWYRQLPEEGLKFMVYLQKENIIDESGMPKERFSAEFPKEGPSILRIQQVVRGDSAAYFCASSQARYEQYFGPGTRLTVT.

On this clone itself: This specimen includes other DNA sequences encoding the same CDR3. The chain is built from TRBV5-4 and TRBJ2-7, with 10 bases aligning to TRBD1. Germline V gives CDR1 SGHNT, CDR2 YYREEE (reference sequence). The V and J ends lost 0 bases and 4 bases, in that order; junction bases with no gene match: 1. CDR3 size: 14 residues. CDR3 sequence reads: CASSLGTGGYEQYF. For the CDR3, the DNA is TGTGCCAGCAGCTTGGGGACAGGGGGGTACGAGCAGTACTTC.